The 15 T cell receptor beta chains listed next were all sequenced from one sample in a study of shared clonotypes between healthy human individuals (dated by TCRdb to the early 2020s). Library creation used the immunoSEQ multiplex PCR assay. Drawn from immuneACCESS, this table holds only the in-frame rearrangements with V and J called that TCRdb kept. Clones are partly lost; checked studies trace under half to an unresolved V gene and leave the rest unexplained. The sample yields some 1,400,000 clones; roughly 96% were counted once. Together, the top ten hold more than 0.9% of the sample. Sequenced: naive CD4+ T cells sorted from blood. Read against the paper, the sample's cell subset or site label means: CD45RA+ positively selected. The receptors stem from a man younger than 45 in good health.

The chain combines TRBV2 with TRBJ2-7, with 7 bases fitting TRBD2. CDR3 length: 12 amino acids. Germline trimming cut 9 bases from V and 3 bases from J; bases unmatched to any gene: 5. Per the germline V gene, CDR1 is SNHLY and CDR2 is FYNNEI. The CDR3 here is CARRRGGYEQYF. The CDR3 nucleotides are TGTGCCAGAAGACGCGGGGGCTACGAGCAGTACTTC.

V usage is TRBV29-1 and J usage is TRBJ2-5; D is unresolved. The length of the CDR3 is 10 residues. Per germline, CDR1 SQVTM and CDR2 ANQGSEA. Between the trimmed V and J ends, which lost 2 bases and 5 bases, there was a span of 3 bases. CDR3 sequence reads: CSVEWETQYF. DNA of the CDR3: TGCAGCGTTGAATGGGAGACCCAGTACTTC.

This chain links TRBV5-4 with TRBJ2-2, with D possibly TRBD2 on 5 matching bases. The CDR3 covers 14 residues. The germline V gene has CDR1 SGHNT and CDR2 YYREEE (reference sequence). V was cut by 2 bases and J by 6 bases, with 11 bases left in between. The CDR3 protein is CASSFKKLAGELFF. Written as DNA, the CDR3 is TGTGCCAGCAGCTTTAAAAAACTAGCCGGGGAGCTGTTTTTT.

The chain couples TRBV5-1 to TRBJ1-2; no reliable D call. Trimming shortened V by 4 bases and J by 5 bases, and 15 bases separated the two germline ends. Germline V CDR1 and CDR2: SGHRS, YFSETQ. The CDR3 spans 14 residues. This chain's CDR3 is CASSPILPQYGYTF. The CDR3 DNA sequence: TGCGCCAGCAGCCCCATCCTACCTCAATATGGCTACACCTTC.

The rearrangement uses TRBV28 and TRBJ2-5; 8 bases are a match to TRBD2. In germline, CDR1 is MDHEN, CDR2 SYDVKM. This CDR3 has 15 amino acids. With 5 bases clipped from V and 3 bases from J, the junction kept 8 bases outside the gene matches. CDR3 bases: TGTGCCAGCAGTGCGGGGGGAGACCGAAAAGAGACCCAGTACTTC. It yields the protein CASSAGGDRKETQYF.

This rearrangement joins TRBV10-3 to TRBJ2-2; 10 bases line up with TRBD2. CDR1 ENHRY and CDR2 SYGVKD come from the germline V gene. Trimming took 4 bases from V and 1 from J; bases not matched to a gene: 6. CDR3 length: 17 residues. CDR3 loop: CAISGGSSGGNTGELFF. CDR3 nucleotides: TGTGCCATCAGTGGAGGATCTAGCGGGGGGAACACCGGGGAGCTGTTTTTT.

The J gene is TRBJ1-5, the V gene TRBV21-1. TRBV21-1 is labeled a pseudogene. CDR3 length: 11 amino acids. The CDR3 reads CASSSSQPQHF. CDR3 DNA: TGTGCCAGCAGCAGTTCTCAGCCCCAGCATTTT.

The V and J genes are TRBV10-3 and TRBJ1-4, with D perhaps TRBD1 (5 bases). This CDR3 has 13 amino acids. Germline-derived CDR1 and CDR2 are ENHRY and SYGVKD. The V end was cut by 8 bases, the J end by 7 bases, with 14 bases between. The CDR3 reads CAIRRDQFEKLFF. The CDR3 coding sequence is TGTGCCATCCGCAGGGACCAATTTGAAAAACTGTTTTTT.

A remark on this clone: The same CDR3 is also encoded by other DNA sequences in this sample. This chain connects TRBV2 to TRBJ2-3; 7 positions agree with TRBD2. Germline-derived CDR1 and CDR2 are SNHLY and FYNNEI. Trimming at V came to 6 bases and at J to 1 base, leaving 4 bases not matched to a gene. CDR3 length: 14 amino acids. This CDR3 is CASSGGGGTDTQYF. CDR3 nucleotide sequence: TGTGCCAGCAGCGGGGGAGGGGGCACAGATACGCAGTATTTT.

CDR3 sequence: CASSLMGDGITEAFF. CDR3 nucleotide sequence: TGCGCCAGCAGCTTGATGGGGGATGGGATCACTGAAGCTTTCTTT. J is TRBJ1-1 and V is TRBV5-1, with D tentatively TRBD1 (5 bases). CDR1 and CDR2 from the germline V gene are SGHRS and YFSETQ. V shed 1 base and J shed 4 bases, with 14 bases lying between them. This CDR3 spans 15 amino acids.

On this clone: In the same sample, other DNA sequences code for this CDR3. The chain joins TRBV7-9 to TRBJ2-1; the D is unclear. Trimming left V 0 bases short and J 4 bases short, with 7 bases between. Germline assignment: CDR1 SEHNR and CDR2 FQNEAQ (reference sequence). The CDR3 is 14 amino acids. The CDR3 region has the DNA TGTGCCAGCAGCTTAGCGGGAACATACAATGAGCAGTTCTTC. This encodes CASSLAGTYNEQFF.

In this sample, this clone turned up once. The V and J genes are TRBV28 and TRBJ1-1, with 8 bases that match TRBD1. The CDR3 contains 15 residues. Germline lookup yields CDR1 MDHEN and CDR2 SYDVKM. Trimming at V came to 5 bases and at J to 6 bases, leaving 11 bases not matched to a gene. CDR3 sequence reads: CASSGQQGVGSEAFF. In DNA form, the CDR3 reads TGTGCCAGCAGTGGACAACAGGGGGTAGGGTCTGAAGCTTTCTTT.

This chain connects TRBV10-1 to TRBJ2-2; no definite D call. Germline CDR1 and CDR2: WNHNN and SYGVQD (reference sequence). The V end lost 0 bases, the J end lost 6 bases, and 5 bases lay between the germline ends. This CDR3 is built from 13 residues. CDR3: CASSESRAGELFF. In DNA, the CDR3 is TGCGCCAGCAGTGAGTCACGGGCCGGGGAGCTGTTTTTT.

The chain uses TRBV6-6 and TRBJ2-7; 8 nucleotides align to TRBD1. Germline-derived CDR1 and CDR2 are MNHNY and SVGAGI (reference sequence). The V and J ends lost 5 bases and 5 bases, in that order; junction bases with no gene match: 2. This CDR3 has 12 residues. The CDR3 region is CASSGQGDEQYF. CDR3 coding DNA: TGTGCCAGCAGTGGACAGGGTGACGAGCAGTACTTC.

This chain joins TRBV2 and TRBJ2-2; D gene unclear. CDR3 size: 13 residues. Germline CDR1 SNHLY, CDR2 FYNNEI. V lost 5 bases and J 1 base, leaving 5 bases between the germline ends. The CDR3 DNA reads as TGTGCCAGCAGTCGCGAGAACACCGGGGAGCTGTTTTTT. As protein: CASSRENTGELFF.